This TCR beta chain was observed in a study of blood T cells in healthy people across ages. V gave up 1 base and J gave up 4 bases; unmatched junction bases: 9. The germline V gene has CDR1 LGHNA and CDR2 YSLEER. CDR3 size: 16 residues. A remark on this clonotype: Its antigen is not identified.

Whole-study results and caveats: Across the age range, TCR beta diversity per million T cells fell in a roughly linear way.

A second roughly 6 to 12 cycle PCR used barcoded and J-beta primers. TCRdb reprocessed the 5' RACE reads via MiXCR and lists one record per CDR3 protein. The data hold 800,000 or so distinct CDR3 sequences, with 20% to 25% observed a single time. This same sample was also part of a study on T cells of mothers and their children. That work states: A few healthy Caucasian mothers served as donors, and their six children did as well. Reads obtained per mother exceeded 9.5 million TCR beta CDR3 reads, with approximately 3 million obtained per child.

This TCR derives from a boy aged 5-17 years in good health. The chain couples TRBV4-3 to TRBJ2-5; 7 positions match TRBD1. The sample taken for sequencing was blood. The CDR3 protein is CASSQGRRQGLETQYF. The CDR3 coding sequence is TGCGCCAGCAGCCAAGGGAGACGACAGGGCTTAGAGACCCAGTACTTC.